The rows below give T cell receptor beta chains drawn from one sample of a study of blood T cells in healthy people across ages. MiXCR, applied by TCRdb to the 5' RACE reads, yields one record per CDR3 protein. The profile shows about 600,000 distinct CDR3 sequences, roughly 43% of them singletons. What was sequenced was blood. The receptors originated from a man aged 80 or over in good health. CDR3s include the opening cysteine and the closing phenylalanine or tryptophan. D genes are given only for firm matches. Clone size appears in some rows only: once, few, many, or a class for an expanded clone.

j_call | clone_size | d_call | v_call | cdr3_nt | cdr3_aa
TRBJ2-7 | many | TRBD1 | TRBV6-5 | TGTGCCAGCAGTTACTCGGAGACAGGGGGCTACGAGCAGTACTTC | CASSYSETGGYEQYF
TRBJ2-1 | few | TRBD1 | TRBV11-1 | TGTGCCAGCAGCTCCCGGGACAGGCTATACAATGAGCAGTTCTTC | CASSSRDRLYNEQFF
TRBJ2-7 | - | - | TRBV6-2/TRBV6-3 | TGTGCCAGCAGTTACTCGATGGGGGCTGTTACCTACGAGCAGTACTTC | CASSYSMGAVTYEQYF
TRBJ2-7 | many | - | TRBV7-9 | TGTTCAGGGCCATACGAGCAGTACTTC | CSGPYEQYF
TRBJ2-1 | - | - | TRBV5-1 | TGCGCCAGCAGCTGGGCAAGCACCTACAATGAGCAGTTCTTC | CASSWASTYNEQFF
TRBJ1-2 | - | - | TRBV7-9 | TGTGCCAGCAGCCAAGGAGGGTATTGGGGCGGCGGTGGCTACACCTTC | CASSQGGYWGGGGYTF
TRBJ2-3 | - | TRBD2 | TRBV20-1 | TGCAGTGCTAAGAGACTAGCGGGGAACACAGATACGCAGTATTTT | CSAKRLAGNTDTQYF
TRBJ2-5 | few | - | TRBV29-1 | TGCAGCGTTGGGGATCTGGGAGAGACCCAGTACTTC | CSVGDLGETQYF
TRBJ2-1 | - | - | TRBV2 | TGTGCCAGCCTACGGGATCTGAACAATGAGCAGTTCTTC | CASLRDLNNEQFF
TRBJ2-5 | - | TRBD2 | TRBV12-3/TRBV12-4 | TGTGCCAGCAGCACGAACCGGGGGGGCAGAGAGACCCAGTACTTC | CASSTNRGGRETQYF
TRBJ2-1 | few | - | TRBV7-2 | TGTGCCAGCAGCTCCCCTATCGTCCATGAGCAGTTCTTC | CASSSPIVHEQFF
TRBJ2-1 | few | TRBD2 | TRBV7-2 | TGTGCCAGCAGCCCCCCGGGACTAGCGGGATATGAGCAGTTCTTC | CASSPPGLAGYEQFF
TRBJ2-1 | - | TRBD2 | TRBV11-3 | TGTGCCAGCAGCTCCCAGGGACTAGTTCATAATGAGCAGTTCTTC | CASSSQGLVHNEQFF
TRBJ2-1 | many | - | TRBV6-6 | TGTGCCAGCAGTTACTCGGACAGAGCCAATGAGCAGTTCTTC | CASSYSDRANEQFF
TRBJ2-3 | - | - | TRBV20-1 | TGCAGTGCTCGTGCCCCAGGGAACACAGATACGCAGTATTTT | CSARAPGNTDTQYF
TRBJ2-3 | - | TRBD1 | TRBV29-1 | TGCAGCGTTGAAACACAGGGGGGTGGCACAGATACGCAGTATTTT | CSVETQGGGTDTQYF
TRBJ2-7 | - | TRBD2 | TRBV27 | TGTGCCAGCAGTTCGGGACTAGCAGGGAGCTCCTACGAGCAGTACTTC | CASSSGLAGSSYEQYF
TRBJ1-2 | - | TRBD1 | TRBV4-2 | TGTGCCAGCAGCCAAGAAGGGGGGACAGGGACTGGCTACACCTTC | CASSQEGGTGTGYTF
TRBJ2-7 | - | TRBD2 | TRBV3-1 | TGTGCCAGCAGCCAAGAGGGGGGGGGGTCTAGATCCTACGAGCAGTACTTC | CASSQEGGGSRSYEQYF
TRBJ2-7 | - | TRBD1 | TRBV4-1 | TGCGCCAGCAGCCGTGGGACAGGGGATCTCTACGAGCAGTACTTC | CASSRGTGDLYEQYF
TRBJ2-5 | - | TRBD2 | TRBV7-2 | TGTGCCAGCAGCTTGGGGAGGGGAAGTGGAGAGACCCAGTACTTC | CASSLGRGSGETQYF
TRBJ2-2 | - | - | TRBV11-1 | TGTGCCAGCAGCCCGCGGCGGGGAACCACCGGGGAGCTGTTTTTT | CASSPRRGTTGELFF
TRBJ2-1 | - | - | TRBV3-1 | TGTGCCAGCAGTCGGGGGACCTATGAGCAGTTCTTC | CASSRGTYEQFF
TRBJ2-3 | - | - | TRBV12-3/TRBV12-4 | TGTGCCAGCAGTTCTAGAGGGAGGACTGATACGCAGTATTTT | CASSSRGRTDTQYF
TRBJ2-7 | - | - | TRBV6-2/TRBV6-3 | TGTGCCAGCAGGGAAGATCGGTTCTACGAGCAGTACTTC | CASREDRFYEQYF
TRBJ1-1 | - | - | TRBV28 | TGTGCCAGCAGTTCGGGGAGAAGGGGTTGGTACACTGAAGCTTTCTTT | CASSSGRRGWYTEAFF
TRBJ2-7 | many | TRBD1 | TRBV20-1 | TGCAGTGCAGCACAGGGGGCGGTCGCCTACGAGCAGTACTTC | CSAAQGAVAYEQYF
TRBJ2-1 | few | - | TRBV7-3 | TGTGCCAGCAGCTCAGAAGGGGGGAGGAATGAGCAGTTCTTC | CASSSEGGRNEQFF
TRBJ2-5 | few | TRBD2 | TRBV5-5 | TGTGCCAGCAGCTTCGGGGGGGATGTAGAGACCCAGTACTTC | CASSFGGDVETQYF
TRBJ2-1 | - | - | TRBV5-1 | TGCGCCAGCAGCTTGGTTGGGGGGACGCCATACAATGAGCAGTTCTTC | CASSLVGGTPYNEQFF
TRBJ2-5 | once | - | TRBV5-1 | TGCGCCAGCAGCTTGTTTATTGGGGCAGGACAAGAGACCCAGTACTTC | CASSLFIGAGQETQYF
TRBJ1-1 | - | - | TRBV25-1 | TGTGCCAGCAGTGAATTAGGAGCAGGGTGGGGCACTGAAGCTTTCTTT | CASSELGAGWGTEAFF
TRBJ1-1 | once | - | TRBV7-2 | TGTGCCAGCAGCAGCAACCGGGCCAACACTGAAGCTTTCTTT | CASSSNRANTEAFF
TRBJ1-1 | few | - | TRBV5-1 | TGCGCCAGCAGCTGGGAAGTCGTAGCGAACACTGAAGCTTTCTTT | CASSWEVVANTEAFF
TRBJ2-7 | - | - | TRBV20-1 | TGCAGTGCTACCGGGGGACTGCGGGACTCCTACGAGCAGTACTTC | CSATGGLRDSYEQYF
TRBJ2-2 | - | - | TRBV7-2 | TGTGCCAGCAGCTTTTCCGGGCCGGGTACCGGGGAGCTGTTTTTT | CASSFSGPGTGELFF
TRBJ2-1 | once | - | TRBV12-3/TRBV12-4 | TGTGCCAGCCGGCGGGATGCGGACAATGAGCAGTTCTTC | CASRRDADNEQFF
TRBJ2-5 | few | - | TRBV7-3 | TGTGCCAGCAGCCTGAGGCCGGATAGGAAAGAGACCCAGTACTTC | CASSLRPDRKETQYF
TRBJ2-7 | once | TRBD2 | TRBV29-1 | TGCAGCGTCTTGGAAAGCGGGAGAATCTACGAGCAGTACTTC | CSVLESGRIYEQYF
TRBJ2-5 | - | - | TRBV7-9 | TGTGCCAGCAGCTGGACTGGGTGGGAGACCCAGTACTTC | CASSWTGWETQYF
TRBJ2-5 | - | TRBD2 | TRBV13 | TGTGCCAGCAGCCACTCGGGCGGCGGGAGGATCACGACCCAGTACTTC | CASSHSGGGRITTQYF
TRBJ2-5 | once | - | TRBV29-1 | TGCAGCGTTGACCGGACTGACCAAGAGACCCAGTACTTC | CSVDRTDQETQYF
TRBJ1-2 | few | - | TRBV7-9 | TGTGCCAGCACCCTTATCGTTGGGGATGGCTACACCTTC | CASTLIVGDGYTF
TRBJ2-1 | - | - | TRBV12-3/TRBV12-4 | TGTGCCAACAGTTCCGAGGATGAGCAGTTCTTC | CANSSEDEQFF
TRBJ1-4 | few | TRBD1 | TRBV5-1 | TGCGCCAGCAGCTACGGACAGGGGCATGAAAAACTGTTTTTT | CASSYGQGHEKLFF
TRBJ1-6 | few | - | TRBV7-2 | TGTGCCAGCAGCTACTATAATTCACCCCTCCACTTT | CASSYYNSPLHF
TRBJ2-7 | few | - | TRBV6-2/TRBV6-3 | TGTGCCAGCAGCAGGGACTCTAATTCCTACGAGCAGTACTTC | CASSRDSNSYEQYF